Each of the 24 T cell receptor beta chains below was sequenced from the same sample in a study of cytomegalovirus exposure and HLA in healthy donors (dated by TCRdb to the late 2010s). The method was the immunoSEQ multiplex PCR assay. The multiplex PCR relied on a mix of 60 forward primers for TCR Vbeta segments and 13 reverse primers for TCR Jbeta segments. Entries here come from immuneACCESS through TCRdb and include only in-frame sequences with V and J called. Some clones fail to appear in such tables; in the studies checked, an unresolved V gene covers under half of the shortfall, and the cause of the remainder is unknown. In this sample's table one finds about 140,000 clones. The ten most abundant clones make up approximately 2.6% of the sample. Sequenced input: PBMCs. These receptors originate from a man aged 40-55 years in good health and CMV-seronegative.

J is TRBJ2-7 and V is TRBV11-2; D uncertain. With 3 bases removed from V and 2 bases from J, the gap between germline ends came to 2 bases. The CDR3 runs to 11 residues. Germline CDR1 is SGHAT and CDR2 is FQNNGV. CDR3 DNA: TGTGCCAGCAGCTTCGCCTACGAGCAGTACTTC. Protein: CASSFAYEQYF.

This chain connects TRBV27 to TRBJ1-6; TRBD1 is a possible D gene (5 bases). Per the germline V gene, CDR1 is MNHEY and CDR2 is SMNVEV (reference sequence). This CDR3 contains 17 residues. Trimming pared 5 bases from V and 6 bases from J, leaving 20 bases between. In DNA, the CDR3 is TGTGCCAGCAGTCCAAATCCCTCTAGGGGAGGTAATTCACCCCTCCACTTT. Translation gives CASSPNPSRGGNSPLHF.

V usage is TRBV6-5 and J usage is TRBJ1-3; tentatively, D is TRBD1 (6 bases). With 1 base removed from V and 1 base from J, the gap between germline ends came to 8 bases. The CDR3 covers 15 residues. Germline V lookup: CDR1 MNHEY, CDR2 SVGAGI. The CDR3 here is CASSYLQGSGNTIYF. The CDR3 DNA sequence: TGTGCCAGCAGTTACTTACAGGGTTCTGGAAACACCATATATTTT.

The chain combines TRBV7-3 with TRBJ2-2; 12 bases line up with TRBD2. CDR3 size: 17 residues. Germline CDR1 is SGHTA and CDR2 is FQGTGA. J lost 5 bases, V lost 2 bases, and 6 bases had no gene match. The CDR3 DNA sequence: TGTGCCAGCAGCTTACGGGCTAGCGGGGGGGGAACCGGGGAGCTGTTTTTT. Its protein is CASSLRASGGGTGELFF.

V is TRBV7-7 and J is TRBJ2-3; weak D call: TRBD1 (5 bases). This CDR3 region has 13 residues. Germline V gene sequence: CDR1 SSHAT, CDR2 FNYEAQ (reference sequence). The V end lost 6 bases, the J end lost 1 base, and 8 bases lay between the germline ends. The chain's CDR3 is CASSVTGTDTQYF. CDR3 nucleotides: TGTGCCAGCAGTGTGACAGGCACAGATACGCAGTATTTT.

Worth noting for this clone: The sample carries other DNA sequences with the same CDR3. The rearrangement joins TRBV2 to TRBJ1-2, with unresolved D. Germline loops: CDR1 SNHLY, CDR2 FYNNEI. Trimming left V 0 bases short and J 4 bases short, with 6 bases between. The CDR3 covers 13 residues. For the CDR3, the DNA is TGTGCCAGCAGTGAAGCGAGAGGCTATGGCTACACCTTC. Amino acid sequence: CASSEARGYGYTF.

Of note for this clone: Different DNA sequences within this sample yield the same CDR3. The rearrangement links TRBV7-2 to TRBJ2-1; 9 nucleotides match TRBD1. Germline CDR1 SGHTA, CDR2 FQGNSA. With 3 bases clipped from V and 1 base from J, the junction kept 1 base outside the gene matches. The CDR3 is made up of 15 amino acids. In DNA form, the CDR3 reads TGTGCCAGCAGCTTTGACAGGGGGTCCTACAATGAGCAGTTCTTC. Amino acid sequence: CASSFDRGSYNEQFF.

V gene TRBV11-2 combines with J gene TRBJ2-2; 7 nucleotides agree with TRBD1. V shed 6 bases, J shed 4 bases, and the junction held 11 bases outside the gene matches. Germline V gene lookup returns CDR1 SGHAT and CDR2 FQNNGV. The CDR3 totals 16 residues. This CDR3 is CASRGVKGAGTGELFF. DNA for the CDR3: TGTGCCAGCAGGGGGGTGAAGGGGGCGGGCACCGGGGAGCTGTTTTTT.

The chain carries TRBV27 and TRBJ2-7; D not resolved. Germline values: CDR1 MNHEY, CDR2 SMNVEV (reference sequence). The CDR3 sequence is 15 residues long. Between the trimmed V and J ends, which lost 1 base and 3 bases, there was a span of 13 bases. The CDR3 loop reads CASSLFSLRHYEQYF. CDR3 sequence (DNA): TGTGCCAGCAGTTTATTTTCACTAAGGCACTACGAGCAGTACTTC.

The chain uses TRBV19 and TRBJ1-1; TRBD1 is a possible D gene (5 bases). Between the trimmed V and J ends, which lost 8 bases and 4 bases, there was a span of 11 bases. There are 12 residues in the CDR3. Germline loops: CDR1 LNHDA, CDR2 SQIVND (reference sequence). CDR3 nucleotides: TGTGCCAGTTGTCGGGGGAGCACTGAAGCTTTCTTT. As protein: CASCRGSTEAFF.

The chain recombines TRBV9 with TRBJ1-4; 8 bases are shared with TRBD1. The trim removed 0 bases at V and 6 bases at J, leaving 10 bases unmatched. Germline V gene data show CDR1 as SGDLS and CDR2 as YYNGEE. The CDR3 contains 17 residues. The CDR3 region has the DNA TGTGCCAGCAGCGTAGATATCCCTGACAGGGGAGATGAAAAACTGTTTTTT. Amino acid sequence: CASSVDIPDRGDEKLFF.

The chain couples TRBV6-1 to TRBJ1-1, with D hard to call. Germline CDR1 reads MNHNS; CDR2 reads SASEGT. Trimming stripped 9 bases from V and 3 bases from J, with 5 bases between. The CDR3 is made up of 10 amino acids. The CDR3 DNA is TGTGCCAGTGTATACACTGAAGCTTTCTTT. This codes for CASVYTEAFF.

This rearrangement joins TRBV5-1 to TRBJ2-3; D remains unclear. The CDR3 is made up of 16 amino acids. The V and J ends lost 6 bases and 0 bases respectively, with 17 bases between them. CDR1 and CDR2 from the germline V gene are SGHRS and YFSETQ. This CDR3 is CASTPRSPSSTDTQYF. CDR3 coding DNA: TGCGCCAGCACCCCACGTAGCCCATCTAGCACAGATACGCAGTATTTT.

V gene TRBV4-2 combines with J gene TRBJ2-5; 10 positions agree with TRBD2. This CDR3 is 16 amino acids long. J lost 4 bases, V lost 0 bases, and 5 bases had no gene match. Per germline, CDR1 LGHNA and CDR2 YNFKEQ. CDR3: CASSQESGGGSETQYF. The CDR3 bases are TGTGCCAGCAGCCAAGAGAGCGGGGGGGGATCAGAGACCCAGTACTTC.

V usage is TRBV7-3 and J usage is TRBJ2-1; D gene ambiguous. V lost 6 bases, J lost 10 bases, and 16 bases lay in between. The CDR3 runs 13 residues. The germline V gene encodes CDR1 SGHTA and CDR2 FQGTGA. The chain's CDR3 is CASSPYPAGEQFF. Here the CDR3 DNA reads TGTGCCAGCAGTCCTTACCCGGCAGGAGAGCAGTTCTTC.

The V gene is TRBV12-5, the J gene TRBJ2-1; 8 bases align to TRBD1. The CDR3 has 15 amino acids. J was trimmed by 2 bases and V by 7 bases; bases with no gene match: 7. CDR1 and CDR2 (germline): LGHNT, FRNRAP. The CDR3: CASVIQTGAYNEQFF. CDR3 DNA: TGTGCTAGTGTCATCCAGACAGGGGCCTACAATGAGCAGTTCTTC. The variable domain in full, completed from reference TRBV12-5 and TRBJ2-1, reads DARVTQTPRHKVTEMGQEVTMRCQPILGHNTVFWYRQTMMQGLELLAYFRNRAPLDDSGMPKDRFSAEMPDATLATLKIQPSEPRDSAVYFCASVIQTGAYNEQFFGPGTRLTVL.

The CDR3 sequence is CASSFGTLAYSPLHF. CDR3 DNA: TGTGCCAGCAGCTTCGGGACACTTGCATATTCACCCCTCCACTTT. This chain links TRBV5-6 with TRBJ1-6, with D possibly TRBD1 on 6 matching bases. Trimming shortened V by 2 bases and J by 8 bases, and 14 bases separated the two germline ends. There are 15 residues in the CDR3. Germline-derived CDR1 and CDR2 are SGHDT and YYEEEE.

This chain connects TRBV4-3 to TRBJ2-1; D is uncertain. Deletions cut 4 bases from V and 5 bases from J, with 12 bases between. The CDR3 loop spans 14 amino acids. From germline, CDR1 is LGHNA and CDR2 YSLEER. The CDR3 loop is CASSRELGNNEQFF. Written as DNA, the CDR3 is TGCGCCAGCAGCCGTGAATTGGGCAACAATGAGCAGTTCTTC.

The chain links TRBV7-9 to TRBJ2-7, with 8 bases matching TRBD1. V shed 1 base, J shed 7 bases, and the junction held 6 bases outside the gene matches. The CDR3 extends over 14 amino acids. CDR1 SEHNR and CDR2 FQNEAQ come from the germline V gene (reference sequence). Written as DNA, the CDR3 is TGTGCCAGCAGCTTAGGACAGGGGAATCGGGAGCAGTACTTC. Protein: CASSLGQGNREQYF.

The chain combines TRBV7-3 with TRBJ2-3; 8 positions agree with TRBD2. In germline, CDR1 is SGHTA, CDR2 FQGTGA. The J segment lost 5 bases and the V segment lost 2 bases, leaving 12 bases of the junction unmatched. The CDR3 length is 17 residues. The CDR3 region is CASSLYGRGASGDTQYF. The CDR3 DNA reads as TGTGCCAGCAGCTTATATGGGCGGGGGGCCTCGGGAGATACGCAGTATTTT.

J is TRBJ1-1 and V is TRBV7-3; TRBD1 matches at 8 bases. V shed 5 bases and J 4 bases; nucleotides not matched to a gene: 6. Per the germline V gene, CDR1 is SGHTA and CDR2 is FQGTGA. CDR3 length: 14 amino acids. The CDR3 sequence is CASSPDRVSTEAFF. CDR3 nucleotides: TGTGCCAGCAGCCCGGACAGGGTTTCCACTGAAGCTTTCTTT.

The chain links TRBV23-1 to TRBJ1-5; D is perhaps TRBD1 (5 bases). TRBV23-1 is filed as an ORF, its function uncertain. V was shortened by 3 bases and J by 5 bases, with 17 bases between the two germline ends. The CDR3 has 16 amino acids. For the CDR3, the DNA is TGCGCCAGCAGTCACGGGGGGGGGTCGGAGCATCAGCCCCAGCATTTT. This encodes CASSHGGGSEHQPQHF.

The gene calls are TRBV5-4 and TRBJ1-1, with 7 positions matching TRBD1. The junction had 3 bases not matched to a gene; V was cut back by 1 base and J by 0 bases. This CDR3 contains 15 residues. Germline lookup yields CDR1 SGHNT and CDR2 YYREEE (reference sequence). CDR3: CASSLKGALNTEAFF. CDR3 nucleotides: TGTGCCAGCAGCTTGAAGGGGGCTCTGAACACTGAAGCTTTCTTT.

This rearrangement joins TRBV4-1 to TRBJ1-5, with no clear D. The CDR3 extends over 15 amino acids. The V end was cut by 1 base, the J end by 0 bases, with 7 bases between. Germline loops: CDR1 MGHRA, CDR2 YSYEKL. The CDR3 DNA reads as TGCGCCAGCAGCCAAGCACTGTATAGCAATCAGCCCCAGCATTTT. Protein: CASSQALYSNQPQHF.